A selection of T cell receptor beta chains follows, all from one sample in a study of regulatory T cells in long-lasting Graves disease. MiXCR was run by TCRdb on the multiplex PCR reads, yielding one entry per CDR3 protein. Of some 500,000 distinct CDR3 sequences listed, around 16% are singletons. These records were also assigned to another study, of T cells in Graves' hyperthyroidism and ophthalmopathy.

Source: peripheral blood mononuclear cells (PBMCs), taken at new diagnosis, from a patient treated with antithyroid drugs. The receptor set was obtained from a woman aged 35 to 60 with Graves disease. The CDR3 runs from the conserved cysteine through the conserved F or W. The D gene is left open where the match is weak. The size of a clone is reported for some rows only, either as once, few or many, or as a class for expanded clones.

TGTGCCAGCAGCCGGGACAATTTACGGACTGAAGCTTTCTTT,CASSRDNLRTEAFF,TRBV6-1,many,TRBJ1-1,.
TGTGCCACCTCGGAGGGGTTGGCAGATACGCAGTATTTT,CATSEGLADTQYF,TRBV7-9,.,TRBJ2-3,.
TGTGCCTGGAGTATGACGGAGAACACTGAAGCTTTCTTT,CAWSMTENTEAFF,TRBV30,many,TRBJ1-1,.
TGTGCCAGCAGCTCCGCGCGGGCGAGGACCGGGGAGCTGTTTTTT,CASSSARARTGELFF,TRBV9,.,TRBJ2-2,.
TGTGCCAGCTCGACGACAGGGGGCTCCTACGAGCAGTACTTC,CASSTTGGSYEQYF,TRBV19,many,TRBJ2-7,TRBD1
TGCGCCAGCAGCCCCGGATGGGGCGACAATGAGCAGTTCTTC,CASSPGWGDNEQFF,TRBV4-1,.,TRBJ2-1,.
TGTGCCAGCGCTATGGGAGGGGGGGAGACCCAGTACTTC,CASAMGGGETQYF,TRBV7-2,.,TRBJ2-5,.
TGTGCCAGCAGTGCCAGGGTCCCTGAAGCTTTCTTT,CASSARVPEAFF,TRBV6-1,.,TRBJ1-1,.
TGTGCCAGCAGCCAAGATAGGATGGGACAGGTAGAGTTC,CASSQDRMGQVEF,TRBV3-1,many,TRBJ2-7,TRBD1
TGTGCCATCAGTGAGGCAGCAAACACTGAAGCTTTCTTT,CAISEAANTEAFF,TRBV10-3,.,TRBJ1-1,.
TGTGCCAGTAGCACCCCCGGGGGTTCAGCTGGAAACACCATATATTTT,CASSTPGGSAGNTIYF,TRBV19,.,TRBJ1-3,.
TGCAGCGTTGCGCGACAGAGTAGCTATGGCTACACCTTC,CSVARQSSYGYTF,TRBV29-1,many,TRBJ1-2,.
TGTGCCAGCAGTTTATGGGGAGGATCTAACTATGGCTACACCTTC,CASSLWGGSNYGYTF,TRBV27,many,TRBJ1-2,.
TGCAGTGCTAGAGTCGGGGGTAATGGCTACACCTTC,CSARVGGNGYTF,TRBV20-1,few,TRBJ1-2,.